Listed here are 3 T cell receptor beta chains from one sample, sequenced in a study of T cell responses to AZD1222 COVID-19 vaccine. Here immunoSEQ multiplex PCR was the method, and the copy in TCRdb shows in-frame clones only, minus some. Among about 150,000 clones listed, roughly 90% were seen once. Sample: peripheral blood, taken 28 days after the second AZD1222 dose. Every receptor here comes from an adult who received the AZD1222 COVID-19 vaccine.

J is TRBJ2-2 and V is TRBV29-1; D remains ambiguous. The CDR3 sequence is 13 residues long. V was shortened by 3 bases and J by 3 bases, with 8 bases between the two germline ends. The germline V gene has CDR1 SQVTM and CDR2 ANQGSEA. The CDR3 region has the DNA TGCAGCGTTGAGCGGCACGACACCGGGGAGCTGTTTTTT. This gives the protein CSVERHDTGELFF.

The chain is built from TRBV14 and TRBJ2-7; 8 nucleotides align to TRBD2. This CDR3 has 16 residues. The germline V gene has CDR1 SGHDN and CDR2 FVKESK. With 4 bases clipped from V and 3 bases from J, the junction kept 11 bases outside the gene matches. CDR3 nucleotides: TGTGCCAGCAGCCGACGTCCCGGGGGGGGCAGCTACGAGCAGTACTTC. It encodes CASSRRPGGGSYEQYF.

The chain employs TRBV11-1 and TRBJ2-5; 9 bases align to TRBD2. The germline V gene encodes CDR1 SGHAT and CDR2 FQDESV (reference sequence). The ends lost 1 base at V and 4 bases at J; junction bases unmatched: 1. The CDR3 consists of 14 residues. The CDR3 DNA reads TGTGCCAGCAGCTTAGTGCGGGAGGGAGAGACCCAGTACTTC. This sequence encodes CASSLVREGETQYF.